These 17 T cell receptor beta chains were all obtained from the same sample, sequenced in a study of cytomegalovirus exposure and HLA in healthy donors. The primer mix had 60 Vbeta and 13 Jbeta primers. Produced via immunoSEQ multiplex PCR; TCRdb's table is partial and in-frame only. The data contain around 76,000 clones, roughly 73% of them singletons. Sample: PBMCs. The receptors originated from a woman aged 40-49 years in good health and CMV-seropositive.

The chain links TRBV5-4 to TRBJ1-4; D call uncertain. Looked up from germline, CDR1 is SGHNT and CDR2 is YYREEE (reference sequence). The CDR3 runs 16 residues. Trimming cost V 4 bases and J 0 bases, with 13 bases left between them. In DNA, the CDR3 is TGTGCCAGCAGCCTCGTCCCGGGAGCAACTAATGAAAAACTGTTTTTT. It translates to CASSLVPGATNEKLFF.

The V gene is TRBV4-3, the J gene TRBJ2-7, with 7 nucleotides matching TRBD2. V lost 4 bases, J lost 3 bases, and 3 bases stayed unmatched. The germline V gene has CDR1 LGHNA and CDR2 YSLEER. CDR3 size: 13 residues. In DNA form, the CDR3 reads TGCGCCAGCAGCCTAGGACTAGACTACGAGCAGTACTTC. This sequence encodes CASSLGLDYEQYF.

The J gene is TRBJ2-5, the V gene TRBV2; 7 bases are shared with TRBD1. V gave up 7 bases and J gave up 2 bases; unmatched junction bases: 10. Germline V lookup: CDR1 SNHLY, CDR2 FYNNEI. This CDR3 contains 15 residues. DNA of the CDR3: TGTGCCAGCATTCCAAAAGACAGGGCTCAAGAGACCCAGTACTTC. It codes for CASIPKDRAQETQYF.

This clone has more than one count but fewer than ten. Here the CDR3 DNA reads TGTGCCAGCAGCTTAGCGGACAGGGTATATGGCTACACCTTC. It yields the protein CASSLADRVYGYTF. The chain employs TRBV7-2 and TRBJ1-2; 8 nucleotides agree with TRBD1. CDR1 SGHTA and CDR2 FQGNSA come from the germline V gene. CDR3 length: 14 residues. Trimming cost V 0 bases and J 5 bases; bases outside gene matches: 2.

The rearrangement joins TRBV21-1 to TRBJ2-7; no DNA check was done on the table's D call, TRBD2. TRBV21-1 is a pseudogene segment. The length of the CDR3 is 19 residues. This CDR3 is CASSLGPASGRVVGYEQYF. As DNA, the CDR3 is TGTGCCAGCAGCCTCGGGCCCGCTAGCGGGAGGGTAGTTGGGTACGAGCAGTACTTC.

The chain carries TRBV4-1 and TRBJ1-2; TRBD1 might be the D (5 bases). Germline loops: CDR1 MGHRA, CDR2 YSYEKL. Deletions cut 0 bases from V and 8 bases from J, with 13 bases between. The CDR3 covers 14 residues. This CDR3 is CASSQDTRAWGYTF. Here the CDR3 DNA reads TGCGCCAGCAGCCAAGATACCAGGGCGTGGGGCTACACCTTC.

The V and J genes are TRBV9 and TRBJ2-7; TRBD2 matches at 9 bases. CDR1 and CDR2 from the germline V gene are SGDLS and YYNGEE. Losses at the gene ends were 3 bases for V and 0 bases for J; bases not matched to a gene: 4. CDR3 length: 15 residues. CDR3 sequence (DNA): TGTGCCAGCAGCGCTTCTAGCGGGGTCTCCTACGAGCAGTACTTC. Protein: CASSASSGVSYEQYF.

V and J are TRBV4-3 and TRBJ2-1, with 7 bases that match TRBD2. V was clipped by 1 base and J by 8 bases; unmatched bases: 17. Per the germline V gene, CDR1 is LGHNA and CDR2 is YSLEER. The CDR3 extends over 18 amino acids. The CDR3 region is CASSQAPWSSGVSDEQFF. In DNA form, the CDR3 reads TGCGCCAGCAGCCAAGCCCCCTGGAGCAGCGGGGTTTCCGATGAGCAGTTCTTC.

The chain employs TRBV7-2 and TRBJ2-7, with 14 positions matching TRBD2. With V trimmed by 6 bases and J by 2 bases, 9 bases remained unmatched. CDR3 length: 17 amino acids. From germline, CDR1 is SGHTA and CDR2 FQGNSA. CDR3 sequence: CASRPGLAGGGTYEQYF. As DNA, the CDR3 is TGTGCCAGCAGGCCAGGACTAGCGGGAGGTGGCACCTACGAGCAGTACTTC. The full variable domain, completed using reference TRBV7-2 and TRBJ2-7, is GAGVSQSPSNKVTEKGKDVELRCDPISGHTALYWYRQSLGQGLEFLIYFQGNSAPDKSGLPSDRFSAERTGGSVSTLTIQRTQQEDSAVYLCASRPGLAGGGTYEQYFGPGTRLTVT.

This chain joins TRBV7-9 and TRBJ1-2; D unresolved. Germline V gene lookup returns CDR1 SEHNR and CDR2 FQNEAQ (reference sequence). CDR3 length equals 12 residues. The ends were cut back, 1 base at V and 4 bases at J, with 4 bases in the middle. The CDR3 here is CASSLDGYGYTF. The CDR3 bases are TGTGCCAGCAGCTTAGACGGCTATGGCTACACCTTC.

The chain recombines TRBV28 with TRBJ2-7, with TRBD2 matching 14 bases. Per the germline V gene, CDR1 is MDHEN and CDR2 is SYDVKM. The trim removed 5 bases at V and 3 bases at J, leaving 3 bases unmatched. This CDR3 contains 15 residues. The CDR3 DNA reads TGTGCCAGCAGTACCGGGACTAGCGGGAGCTACGAGCAGTACTTC. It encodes CASSTGTSGSYEQYF.

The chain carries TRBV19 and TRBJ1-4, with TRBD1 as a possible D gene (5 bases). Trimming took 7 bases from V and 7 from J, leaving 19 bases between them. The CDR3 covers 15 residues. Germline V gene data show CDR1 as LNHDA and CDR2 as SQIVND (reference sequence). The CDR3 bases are TGTGCCAGTACCAAACCAGGATCGGGGGGTGAAAAACTGTTTTTT. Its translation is CASTKPGSGGEKLFF. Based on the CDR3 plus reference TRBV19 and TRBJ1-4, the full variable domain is DGGITQSPKYLFRKEGQNVTLSCEQNLNHDAMYWYRQDPGQGLRLIYYSQIVNDFQKGDIAEGYSVSREKKESFPLTVTSAQKNPTAFYLCASTKPGSGGEKLFFGSGTQLSVL.

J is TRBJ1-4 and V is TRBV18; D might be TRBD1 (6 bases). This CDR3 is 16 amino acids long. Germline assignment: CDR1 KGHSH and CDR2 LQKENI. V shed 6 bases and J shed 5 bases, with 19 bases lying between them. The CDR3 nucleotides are TGTGCCAGCTCGAAACAGGGAAGCACTCTAAATGAAAAACTGTTTTTT. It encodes CASSKQGSTLNEKLFF.

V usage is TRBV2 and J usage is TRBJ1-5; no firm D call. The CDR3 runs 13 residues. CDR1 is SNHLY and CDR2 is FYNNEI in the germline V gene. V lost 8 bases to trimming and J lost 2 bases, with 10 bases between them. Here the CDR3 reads CASRGDGNQPQHF. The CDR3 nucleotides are TGTGCCAGCCGGGGAGATGGCAATCAGCCCCAGCATTTT.

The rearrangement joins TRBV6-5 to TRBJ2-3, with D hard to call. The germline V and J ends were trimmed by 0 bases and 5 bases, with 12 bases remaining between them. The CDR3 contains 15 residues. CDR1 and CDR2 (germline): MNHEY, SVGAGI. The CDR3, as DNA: TGTGCCAGCAGTTACTCGAGTCTAGTCGGAGATACGCAGTATTTT. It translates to CASSYSSLVGDTQYF.

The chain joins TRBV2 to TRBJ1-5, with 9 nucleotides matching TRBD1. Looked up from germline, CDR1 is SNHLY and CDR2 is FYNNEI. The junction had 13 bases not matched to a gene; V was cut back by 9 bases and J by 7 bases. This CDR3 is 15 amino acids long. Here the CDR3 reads CASARLGQGRQPQHF. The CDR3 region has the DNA TGTGCCAGTGCCCGCCTAGGACAGGGGAGGCAGCCCCAGCATTTT.

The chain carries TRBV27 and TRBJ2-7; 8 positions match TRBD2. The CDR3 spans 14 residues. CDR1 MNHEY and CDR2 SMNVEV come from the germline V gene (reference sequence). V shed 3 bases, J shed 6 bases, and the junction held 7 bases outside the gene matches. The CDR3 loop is CASSFGSGGREQYF. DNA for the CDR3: TGTGCCAGCAGTTTCGGGTCGGGGGGGCGCGAGCAGTACTTC.